These 6 T cell receptor beta chains were sequenced from one sample in a study of blood T cell repertoires in COVID-19. Assay used: immunoSEQ multiplex PCR; TCRdb lists only in-frame clones, some missing. The repertoire consists of some 52,000 clones, with 65% to 90% occurring once and the leading ten covering 12% to 15%. Sequenced input: peripheral blood. All receptors derive from a man between 65 and 85 years old with acute or convalescent COVID-19.

V is TRBV24-1 and J is TRBJ2-1, with unresolved D. The V end was cut by 3 bases, the J end by 12 bases, with 14 bases between. The CDR3 extends over 13 amino acids. The germline CDR1 and CDR2 sequences are KGHDR and SFDVKD. The CDR3 DNA sequence: TGTGCCACCAGTGATCCTTTAGCTGTGGGGCAGTTCTTC. Translated, it gives CATSDPLAVGQFF.

This rearrangement joins TRBV4-2 to TRBJ1-5; 8 bases are a match to TRBD1. The CDR3 has 16 residues. V lost 2 bases and J lost 3; bases outside the gene matches: 6. Germline V CDR1 and CDR2: LGHNA, YNFKEQ. The CDR3 reads CASSQRTQGVNQPQHF. CDR3 DNA sequence: TGTGCCAGCAGCCAACGAACACAGGGGGTCAATCAGCCCCAGCATTTT.

The rearrangement joins TRBV6-2 or TRBV6-3 to TRBJ1-5; unclear D gene. The V gene lost 6 bases and the J gene lost 2 bases, with 14 bases spanning the gap. The germline V gene encodes CDR1 MNHEY and CDR2 SVGEGT. CDR3 length equals 15 residues. The CDR3 sequence: CASSLGGSGNQPQHF. The CDR3 coding sequence is TGTGCCAGCAGCCTAGGAGGGAGCGGCAATCAGCCCCAGCATTTT.

This sequence joins TRBV19 and TRBJ1-4; no reliable D call. Trimming cost V 4 bases and J 8 bases, with 14 bases left between them. Germline CDR1 and CDR2: LNHDA and SQIVND (reference sequence). The CDR3 consists of 14 residues. The chain's CDR3 is CASSNGRYKEKLFF. The CDR3 DNA is TGTGCCAGTAGTAACGGGAGGTACAAGGAAAAACTGTTTTTT.

The chain is built from TRBV5-6 and TRBJ2-7, with TRBD1 matching over 8 bases. The CDR3 runs 14 residues. Germline CDR1 and CDR2: SGHDT and YYEEEE. V was pared by 6 bases and J by 2 bases, with 7 bases of the junction left unmatched. The CDR3 sequence: CASTVGTGTYEQYF. The CDR3 DNA follows: TGTGCCAGCACTGTAGGGACAGGCACCTACGAGCAGTACTTC.

The rearrangement joins TRBV12-3 or TRBV12-4 to TRBJ2-2; no reliable D call. The length of the CDR3 is 13 residues. V dropped 3 bases and J dropped 5 bases, with 7 bases sitting between them. CDR3 DNA sequence: TGTGCCAGCAGTTTCGTCAGGACCGGGGAGCTGTTTTTT. It is translated as CASSFVRTGELFF.